This is a list of T cell receptor beta chains from one sample in a study of T cell repertoires in cytomegalovirus infection. TCRdb re-called the reads with MiXCR, one entry per CDR3 protein. Found here are about 470,000 distinct CDR3 sequences, about 44% of them singletons; the top ten hold just under 45%. For these TCRs, the target antigens are not known. Sequenced material: cultured PBMCs, taken from culture after CMV antigen stimulation. These receptors originate from a human donor in good health (CMV status not recorded). Some clones in this sample may be carry-over from other donors' samples. Both conserved end residues are part of each CDR3. Each record gives: J gene, D gene, clone size, V gene, CDR3 DNA, CDR3 protein. The D gene is left open where the match is weak. Size is omitted from some rows. Given values are once, few, many or a class for expanded clones.

J gene: TRBJ2-7; D gene: .; clone size: .; V gene: TRBV6-8; CDR3 DNA: TGTGCCAGCAGTTACACCACCGGGATAACCTACGAGCAGTACTTC; CDR3 protein: CASSYTTGITYEQYF
J gene: TRBJ2-1; D gene: TRBD1; clone size: .; V gene: TRBV4-3; CDR3 DNA: TGCGCCAGCAGCCAAGATCAGGGGGCAGGGGGTGTGGGCTACAATGAGCAGTTCTTC; CDR3 protein: CASSQDQGAGGVGYNEQFF
J gene: TRBJ1-6; D gene: .; clone size: .; V gene: TRBV5-6; CDR3 DNA: TGTGCCAGCAGCTTCCAGGGGCTCTCGGGGTCACCCCTCCACTTT; CDR3 protein: CASSFQGLSGSPLHF
J gene: TRBJ2-2; D gene: TRBD2; clone size: .; V gene: TRBV27; CDR3 DNA: TGTGCCAGCAGTTCGGGACTAGCGGAATCGGTGGCCGGGGAGCTGTTTTTT; CDR3 protein: CASSSGLAESVAGELFF
J gene: TRBJ2-2; D gene: .; clone size: .; V gene: TRBV7-2; CDR3 DNA: TGTGCCAGCAGCTCACAATTGAACACCGGGGAGCTGTTTTTT; CDR3 protein: CASSSQLNTGELFF
J gene: TRBJ2-3; D gene: TRBD2; clone size: .; V gene: TRBV12-3/TRBV12-4; CDR3 DNA: TGTGCCAGCAGGCGGGGAGGGAGTAGCACAGATACGCAGTATTTT; CDR3 protein: CASRRGGSSTDTQYF
J gene: TRBJ2-7; D gene: .; clone size: few; V gene: TRBV7-2; CDR3 DNA: TGTGCCAGCAGCTTACAAACAGGGAACTCCTACGAGCAGTACTTC; CDR3 protein: CASSLQTGNSYEQYF
J gene: TRBJ2-3; D gene: TRBD2; clone size: .; V gene: TRBV6-1; CDR3 DNA: TGTGCCAGCAGTGAACAGTGGAAGCGGGGGGCGGATACGCAGTATTTT; CDR3 protein: CASSEQWKRGADTQYF
J gene: TRBJ2-4; D gene: .; clone size: few; V gene: TRBV12-3/TRBV12-4; CDR3 DNA: TGTGCCAGCACCCTGGGTCGGCCGTCCCTAGCCAAAAACATTCAGTACTTC; CDR3 protein: CASTLGRPSLAKNIQYF
J gene: TRBJ2-7; D gene: TRBD2; clone size: .; V gene: TRBV19; CDR3 DNA: TGTGCCAGTAGCAGGACTAGCGGGTTGAGTCCCTACGAGCAGTACTTC; CDR3 protein: CASSRTSGLSPYEQYF
J gene: TRBJ2-5; D gene: TRBD2; clone size: .; V gene: TRBV11-2; CDR3 DNA: TGTGCCAGCAGCTTAGCGGGACTAGCTCAAGAGACCCAGTACTTC; CDR3 protein: CASSLAGLAQETQYF
J gene: TRBJ1-5; D gene: .; clone size: .; V gene: TRBV6-8; CDR3 DNA: TGTGCCAGCAACCGGGACGGGCGGAATCAGCCCCAGCATTTT; CDR3 protein: CASNRDGRNQPQHF
J gene: TRBJ2-1; D gene: TRBD1; clone size: few; V gene: TRBV6-2/TRBV6-3; CDR3 DNA: TGTGCCAGCAGTTACTCCACGCTGTATCGGGACAGGGACTTTGAGCAGTTCTTC; CDR3 protein: CASSYSTLYRDRDFEQFF
J gene: TRBJ2-7; D gene: TRBD2; clone size: .; V gene: TRBV11-2; CDR3 DNA: TGTGCCAGCAGCCCCTGGGGGGGCTCCTACGAGCAGTACTTC; CDR3 protein: CASSPWGGSYEQYF
J gene: TRBJ2-3; D gene: TRBD2; clone size: .; V gene: TRBV20-1; CDR3 DNA: TGCAGTGCTTTGAGCGGGAGGGACAGCACAGATACGCAGTATTTT; CDR3 protein: CSALSGRDSTDTQYF
J gene: TRBJ2-7; D gene: .; clone size: many; V gene: TRBV7-2; CDR3 DNA: TGTGCCAGCAGCTCCTTACGGGCCCCTTCCTACGAGCAGTACTTC; CDR3 protein: CASSSLRAPSYEQYF
J gene: TRBJ2-1; D gene: .; clone size: few; V gene: TRBV7-9; CDR3 DNA: TGTGCCAGCAGCTCGACTTTTAATGAGCAGTTCTTC; CDR3 protein: CASSSTFNEQFF
J gene: TRBJ1-1; D gene: .; clone size: .; V gene: TRBV27; CDR3 DNA: TGTGCCAGCAGTTTAGGGGGGTTCAACACTGAAGCTTTCTTT; CDR3 protein: CASSLGGFNTEAFF
J gene: TRBJ2-7; D gene: .; clone size: .; V gene: TRBV11-2; CDR3 DNA: TGTGCCAGCAGCTCGCGATGGGGCTCCTACGAGCAGAACTTC; CDR3 protein: CASSSRWGSYEQNF
J gene: TRBJ2-7; D gene: TRBD1; clone size: .; V gene: TRBV7-2; CDR3 DNA: TGTGCCAGCAGCTTCGGGACAGGGCTCTACGAGCAGTACTTC; CDR3 protein: CASSFGTGLYEQYF
J gene: TRBJ2-3; D gene: .; clone size: many; V gene: TRBV7-2; CDR3 DNA: TGTGCCAGCAGCCCGTCGGGGGCCCTAGCAGATACGCAGTATTTT; CDR3 protein: CASSPSGALADTQYF
J gene: TRBJ1-1; D gene: .; clone size: .; V gene: TRBV7-9; CDR3 DNA: TGTGCCAGCAGCTGGTCTCGGTCCGGGGGGGACCGCCTTCAAGCTTTCTTT; CDR3 protein: CASSWSRSGGDRLQAFF
J gene: TRBJ1-2; D gene: .; clone size: .; V gene: TRBV7-2; CDR3 DNA: TGTGCCAGCAGCTTATCTTTTATGGACAGCGTCTATGGCTACACCTTC; CDR3 protein: CASSLSFMDSVYGYTF
J gene: TRBJ1-5; D gene: .; clone size: .; V gene: TRBV18; CDR3 DNA: TGTGCCAGCTCACCAAATCACCTACGGAACAATCAGCCCCAGCATTTT; CDR3 protein: CASSPNHLRNNQPQHF
J gene: TRBJ1-1; D gene: .; clone size: .; V gene: TRBV5-6; CDR3 DNA: TGTGCCAGCAGCTCCGGGACGGGGAGGAAGAACACTGAAGCTTTCTTT; CDR3 protein: CASSSGTGRKNTEAFF
J gene: TRBJ2-4; D gene: TRBD2; clone size: .; V gene: TRBV12-3/TRBV12-4; CDR3 DNA: TGTGCCAGCAGTCTGGACTACCTGGGAGGGGTAAACATTCAGTACTTC; CDR3 protein: CASSLDYLGGVNIQYF
J gene: TRBJ1-3; D gene: .; clone size: .; V gene: TRBV29-1; CDR3 DNA: TGCAGCGTTGCCCGAAGCTCTGGAAACACCATATATTTT; CDR3 protein: CSVARSSGNTIYF
J gene: TRBJ2-5; D gene: TRBD1; clone size: .; V gene: TRBV7-2; CDR3 DNA: TGTGCCAGCAGCTCCCTAGGACAGGCGGAAGAGACCCAGTACTTC; CDR3 protein: CASSSLGQAEETQYF
J gene: TRBJ2-7; D gene: .; clone size: many; V gene: TRBV7-2; CDR3 DNA: TGTGCCAGCAGCTTAGTGGGGCAGGCCGCCTACGAGCAGTACTTC; CDR3 protein: CASSLVGQAAYEQYF
J gene: TRBJ2-6; D gene: .; clone size: .; V gene: TRBV11-2; CDR3 DNA: TGTGCCAGCAGCCTCCGTTATTCTGGGGCCAACGTCCTGACTTTC; CDR3 protein: CASSLRYSGANVLTF
J gene: TRBJ1-1; D gene: .; clone size: .; V gene: TRBV7-2; CDR3 DNA: TGTGCCAGCAGCTCTCTACCAGAGACAGTGGCTTTCTTT; CDR3 protein: CASSSLPETVAFF
J gene: TRBJ2-3; D gene: TRBD2; clone size: .; V gene: TRBV27; CDR3 DNA: TGTGCCAGCAGTTCCCGGACTAGCGGGAGGTTAGATACGCAGTATTTT; CDR3 protein: CASSSRTSGRLDTQYF
J gene: TRBJ1-2; D gene: TRBD1; clone size: .; V gene: TRBV6-6; CDR3 DNA: TGTGCCAGCAGTTACGGACAGGGCAACTATGGCTACACCTTC; CDR3 protein: CASSYGQGNYGYTF
J gene: TRBJ2-2; D gene: TRBD2; clone size: .; V gene: TRBV5-6; CDR3 DNA: TGTGCCAGCAGCCCAAGAGCGGGAGGCCTCACCGGGGAGCTGTTTTTT; CDR3 protein: CASSPRAGGLTGELFF
J gene: TRBJ2-1; D gene: TRBD2; clone size: .; V gene: TRBV3-1; CDR3 DNA: TGTGCCAGCAGCCACTCCGCTAGCGGGAGCACCGATGAGCAGTTCTTC; CDR3 protein: CASSHSASGSTDEQFF
J gene: TRBJ2-1; D gene: .; clone size: .; V gene: TRBV4-1; CDR3 DNA: TGCGCCAGCAGCCAAGAGGGGGGGGGCCCATACAATGAGCAGTTCTTC; CDR3 protein: CASSQEGGGPYNEQFF
J gene: TRBJ2-1; D gene: TRBD2; clone size: many; V gene: TRBV7-2; CDR3 DNA: TGTGCCAGCAGCCAAAAGCGGGAGACACGGGAGTTCTTC; CDR3 protein: CASSQKRETREFF
J gene: TRBJ1-2; D gene: .; clone size: few; V gene: TRBV6-2/TRBV6-3; CDR3 DNA: TGTGCCAGCACTAACCCCCGTGGACAGCACCTTAACTATGGCTACACCTTC; CDR3 protein: CASTNPRGQHLNYGYTF
J gene: TRBJ1-6; D gene: .; clone size: few; V gene: TRBV7-8; CDR3 DNA: TGTGCCAGCAGCCTCAGGCCGCCCTGGGGTAATTCACCCCTCCACTTT; CDR3 protein: CASSLRPPWGNSPLHF
J gene: TRBJ2-3; D gene: TRBD2; clone size: .; V gene: TRBV2; CDR3 DNA: TGTGCCCGCCGGGCTAGCGGGGGCACAGATACGCAGTATTTT; CDR3 protein: CARRASGGTDTQYF
J gene: TRBJ2-7; D gene: .; clone size: .; V gene: TRBV29-1; CDR3 DNA: TGCAGCGCTCTGCAGGGAGTTTCCTACGAGCAGTACTTC; CDR3 protein: CSALQGVSYEQYF
J gene: TRBJ2-4; D gene: TRBD1; clone size: .; V gene: TRBV7-6; CDR3 DNA: TGTGCCAGCAGCCCTCCTCTTTTTGACAGGGGAAACATTCAGTACTTC; CDR3 protein: CASSPPLFDRGNIQYF
J gene: TRBJ2-5; D gene: .; clone size: once; V gene: TRBV20-1; CDR3 DNA: TGCAGTGCTAGCGGGACCTCCGCCGGGCAAGAGACCCAGTACTTC; CDR3 protein: CSASGTSAGQETQYF
J gene: TRBJ2-7; D gene: .; clone size: .; V gene: TRBV12-3/TRBV12-4; CDR3 DNA: TGTGCCAGCAGTTTAGATCTCCTCCACGAGCAGTACTTC; CDR3 protein: CASSLDLLHEQYF
J gene: TRBJ1-5; D gene: .; clone size: few; V gene: TRBV7-2; CDR3 DNA: TGTGCCAGCAGCTTCCCCAACCAGCCCAATCAGCCCCAGCATTTT; CDR3 protein: CASSFPNQPNQPQHF
J gene: TRBJ2-5; D gene: .; clone size: .; V gene: TRBV7-2; CDR3 DNA: TGTGCCAGCAGCTTCGGACAGTTGGCACAGACCCAGTACTTC; CDR3 protein: CASSFGQLAQTQYF
J gene: TRBJ1-4; D gene: TRBD1; clone size: few; V gene: TRBV6-6; CDR3 DNA: TGTGCCAGCAGTTATAGGACAGGGTCAAATGAAAAACTGTTTTTT; CDR3 protein: CASSYRTGSNEKLFF
J gene: TRBJ2-3; D gene: .; clone size: .; V gene: TRBV7-2; CDR3 DNA: TGTGCCAGCAGCTTAAAACGGGCTGGGGGAACAGATACGCAGTATTTT; CDR3 protein: CASSLKRAGGTDTQYF
J gene: TRBJ2-3; D gene: .; clone size: .; V gene: TRBV4-3; CDR3 DNA: TGCGCCAGCAGCCAACCGCAGGGTCGGGGCACAGATACGCAGTATTTT; CDR3 protein: CASSQPQGRGTDTQYF
J gene: TRBJ1-2; D gene: .; clone size: once; V gene: TRBV19; CDR3 DNA: TGTGCCACCCTTAGTGGGGAGAGTGGCTACACCTTC; CDR3 protein: CATLSGESGYTF
J gene: TRBJ1-6; D gene: .; clone size: .; V gene: TRBV5-6; CDR3 DNA: TGTGCCAGCGCCGCCACATATAATTCACCCCTCCACTTT; CDR3 protein: CASAATYNSPLHF
J gene: TRBJ2-5; D gene: TRBD1; clone size: few; V gene: TRBV7-9; CDR3 DNA: TGTGCCAGCAGCTCCCGGGACAGGAAAGAGACCCAGTACTTC; CDR3 protein: CASSSRDRKETQYF
J gene: TRBJ1-4; D gene: .; clone size: .; V gene: TRBV7-9; CDR3 DNA: TGTGCCAGCAGCCCGGCAGGGGTTGAAAAACTGTTTTTT; CDR3 protein: CASSPAGVEKLFF
J gene: TRBJ1-5; D gene: .; clone size: few; V gene: TRBV7-2; CDR3 DNA: TGTGCCAGCAGCCGTAAAACTAATCAGCCCCAGCATTTT; CDR3 protein: CASSRKTNQPQHF
J gene: TRBJ1-4; D gene: .; clone size: .; V gene: TRBV6-1; CDR3 DNA: TGTGCCAGCAGTGAGTTTTCCAGGGGCACCGCAACTAATGAAAAACTGTTTTTT; CDR3 protein: CASSEFSRGTATNEKLFF
J gene: TRBJ2-7; D gene: .; clone size: .; V gene: TRBV15; CDR3 DNA: TGTGCCACCAGCAGAGACTCGGCAGACTCCTACGAGCAGTACTTC; CDR3 protein: CATSRDSADSYEQYF
J gene: TRBJ2-1; D gene: .; clone size: .; V gene: TRBV7-6; CDR3 DNA: TGTGCCAGCAGCTACCGGAAGGACCATGAGCAGTTCTTC; CDR3 protein: CASSYRKDHEQFF